The entry below gives a single T cell receptor (beta chain) sequence along with its context. TCRdb processed the 5' RACE reads anew with MiXCR; each CDR3 protein has one entry. Found here are roughly 490,000 distinct CDR3 sequences, about 13% of them singletons; the top ten hold 0.98%. The sample originates from a study of identical twins. These data were also filed under a second study, of yellow fever vaccine responses in identical twins.

The sample comprised CD4+ T cells sorted from blood. The receptor's source is a young woman in good health.

The CDR3, as DNA: TGTGCCAGCGGGAAGACAGGGGGCGCGGGGGAGCAGTACTTC. This gives the protein CASGKTGGAGEQYF. V is TRBV12-3 or TRBV12-4 and J is TRBJ2-7, with TRBD1 matching over 10 bases. The V and J ends lost 8 bases and 7 bases, in that order; junction bases with no gene match: 11. This CDR3 contains 14 residues.